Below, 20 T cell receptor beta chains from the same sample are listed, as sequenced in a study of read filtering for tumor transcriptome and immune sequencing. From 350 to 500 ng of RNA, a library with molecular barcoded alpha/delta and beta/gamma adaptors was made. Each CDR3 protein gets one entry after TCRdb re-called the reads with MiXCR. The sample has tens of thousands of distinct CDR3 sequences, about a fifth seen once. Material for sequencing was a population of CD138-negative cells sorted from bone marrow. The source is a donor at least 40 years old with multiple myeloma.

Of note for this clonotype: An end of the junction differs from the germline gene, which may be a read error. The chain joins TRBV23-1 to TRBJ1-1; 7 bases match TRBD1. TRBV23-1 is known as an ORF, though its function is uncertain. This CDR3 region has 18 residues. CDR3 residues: CTSSQNPGQADLNTEAFF. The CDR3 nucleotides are TGCACCAGCAGTCAAAACCCTGGACAGGCTGATCTGAACACTGAAGCTTTCTTT.

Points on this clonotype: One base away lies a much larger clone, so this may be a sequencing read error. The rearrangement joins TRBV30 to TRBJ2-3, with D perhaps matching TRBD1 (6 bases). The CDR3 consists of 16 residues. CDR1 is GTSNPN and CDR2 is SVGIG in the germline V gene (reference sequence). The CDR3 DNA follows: TGTGCCTGGTGTCCTAAACTCAGGGGAACCACAGGTACGCAGTATTTT. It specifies CAWCPKLRGTTGTQYF.

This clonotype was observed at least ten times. The CDR3 DNA reads TGTGCCAGCAGCTTAGGACAGATCACCGGGGAGCTGTTTTTT. Translating gives CASSLGQITGELFF. This rearrangement joins TRBV7-3 to TRBJ2-2; perhaps TRBD1 as D (6 bases). Trimming shortened V by 2 bases and J by 4 bases, and 8 bases separated the two germline ends. Germline CDR1 and CDR2: SGHTA and FQGTGA. This CDR3 is 14 amino acids long.

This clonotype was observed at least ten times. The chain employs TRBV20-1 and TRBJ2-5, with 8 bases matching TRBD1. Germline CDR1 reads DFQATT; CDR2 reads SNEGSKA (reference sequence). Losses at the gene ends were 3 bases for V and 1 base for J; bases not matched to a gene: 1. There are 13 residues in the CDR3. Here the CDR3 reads CSARDRVQETQYF. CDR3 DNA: TGCAGTGCTAGGGACAGGGTCCAAGAGACCCAGTACTTC.

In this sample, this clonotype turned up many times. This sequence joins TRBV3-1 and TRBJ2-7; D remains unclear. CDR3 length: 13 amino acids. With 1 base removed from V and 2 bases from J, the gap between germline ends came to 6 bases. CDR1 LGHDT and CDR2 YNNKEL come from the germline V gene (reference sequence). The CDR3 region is CASSQAGPYEQYF. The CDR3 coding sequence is TGTGCCAGCAGCCAAGCCGGGCCCTACGAGCAGTACTTC.

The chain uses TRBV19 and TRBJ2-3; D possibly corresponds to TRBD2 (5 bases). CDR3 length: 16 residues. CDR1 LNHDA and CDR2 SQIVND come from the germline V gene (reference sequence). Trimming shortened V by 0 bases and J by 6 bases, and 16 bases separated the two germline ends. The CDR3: CASSIDGGYGVDTQYF. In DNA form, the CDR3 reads TGTGCCAGTAGTATAGATGGAGGCTACGGGGTGGATACGCAGTATTTT.

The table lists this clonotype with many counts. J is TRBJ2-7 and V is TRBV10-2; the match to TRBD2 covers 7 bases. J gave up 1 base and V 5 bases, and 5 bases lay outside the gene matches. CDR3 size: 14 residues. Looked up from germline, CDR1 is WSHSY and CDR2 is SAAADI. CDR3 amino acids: CASSSSGASYEQYF. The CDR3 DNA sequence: TGCGCCAGCAGTTCTAGCGGAGCATCCTACGAGCAGTACTTC.

CDR3 in DNA: TGTGCCAGTAGTAACCGACCAGCGGGAGACTCAGATACGCAGTATTTT. Its protein is CASSNRPAGDSDTQYF. The chain carries TRBV19 and TRBJ2-3; TRBD2 matches at 8 bases. The CDR3 spans 16 residues. CDR1 and CDR2 from the germline V gene are LNHDA and SQIVND (reference sequence). The ends lost 4 bases at V and 4 bases at J; junction bases unmatched: 10.

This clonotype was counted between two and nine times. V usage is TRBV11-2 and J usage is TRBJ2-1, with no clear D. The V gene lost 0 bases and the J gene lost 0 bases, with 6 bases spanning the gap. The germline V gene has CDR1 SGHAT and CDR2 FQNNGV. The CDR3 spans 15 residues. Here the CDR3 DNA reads TGTGCCAGCAGCTTAGAAAGGGACTCCTACAATGAGCAGTTCTTC. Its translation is CASSLERDSYNEQFF. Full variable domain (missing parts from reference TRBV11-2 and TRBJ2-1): EAGVAQSPRYKIIEKRQSVAFWCNPISGHATLYWYQQILGQGPKLLIQFQNNGVVDDSQLPKDRFSAERLKGVDSTLKIQPAKLEDSAVYLCASSLERDSYNEQFFGPGTRLTVL.

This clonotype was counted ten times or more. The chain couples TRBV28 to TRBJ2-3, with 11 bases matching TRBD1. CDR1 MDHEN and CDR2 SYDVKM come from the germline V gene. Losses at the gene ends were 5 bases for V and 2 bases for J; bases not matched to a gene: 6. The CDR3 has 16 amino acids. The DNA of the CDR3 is TGTGCCAGCAGTGCCTGGGACAGGGGGGACACAGATACGCAGTATTTT. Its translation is CASSAWDRGDTDTQYF.

CDR3: CSGRQGTDTQYF. In nucleotides, the CDR3 is TGCAGTGGTCGGCAGGGAACAGATACGCAGTATTTT. J is TRBJ2-3 and V is TRBV20-1; weak D call: TRBD1 (5 bases). Germline V gene data show CDR1 as DFQATT and CDR2 as SNEGSKA (reference sequence). Between the trimmed V and J ends, which lost 7 bases and 3 bases, there was a span of 11 bases. This CDR3 spans 12 amino acids.

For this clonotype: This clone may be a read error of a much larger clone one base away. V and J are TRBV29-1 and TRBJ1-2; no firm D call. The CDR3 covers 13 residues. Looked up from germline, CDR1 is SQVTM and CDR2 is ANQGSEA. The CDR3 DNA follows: TGCAACGTTGAACGGAGAGCTAACTATGGCTACACCTTC. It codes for CNVERRANYGYTF.

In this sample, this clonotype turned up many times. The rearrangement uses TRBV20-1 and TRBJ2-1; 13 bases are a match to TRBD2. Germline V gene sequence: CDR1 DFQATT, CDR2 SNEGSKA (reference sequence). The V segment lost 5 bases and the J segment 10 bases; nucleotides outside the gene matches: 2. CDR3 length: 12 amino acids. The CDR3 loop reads CSALGLAGEQFF. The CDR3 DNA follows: TGCAGTGCTCTGGGACTAGCGGGAGAGCAGTTCTTC.

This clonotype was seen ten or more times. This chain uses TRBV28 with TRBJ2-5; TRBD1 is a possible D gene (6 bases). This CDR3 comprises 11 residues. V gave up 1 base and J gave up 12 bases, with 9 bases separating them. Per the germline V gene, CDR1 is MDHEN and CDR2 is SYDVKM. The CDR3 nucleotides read TGTGCCAGCAGTTTATCTCGGACAGAGTACTTC. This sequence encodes CASSLSRTEYF.

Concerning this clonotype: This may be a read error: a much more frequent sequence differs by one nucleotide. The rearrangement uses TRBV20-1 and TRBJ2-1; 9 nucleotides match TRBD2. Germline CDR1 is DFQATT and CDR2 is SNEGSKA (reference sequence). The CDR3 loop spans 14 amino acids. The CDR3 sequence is CSARDSGGRNGQFF. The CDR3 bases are TGCAGTGCTAGAGATAGCGGGGGCCGGAATGGGCAGTTCTTC.

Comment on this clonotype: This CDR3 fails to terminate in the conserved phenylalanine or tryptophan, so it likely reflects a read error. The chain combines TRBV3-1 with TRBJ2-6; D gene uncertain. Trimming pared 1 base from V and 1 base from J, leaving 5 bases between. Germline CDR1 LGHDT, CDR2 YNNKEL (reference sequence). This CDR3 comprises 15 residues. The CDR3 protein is CASSQALSGANVLTC. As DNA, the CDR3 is TGTGCCAGCAGCCAAGCCCTATCTGGGGCCAACGTCCTGACTTGC.

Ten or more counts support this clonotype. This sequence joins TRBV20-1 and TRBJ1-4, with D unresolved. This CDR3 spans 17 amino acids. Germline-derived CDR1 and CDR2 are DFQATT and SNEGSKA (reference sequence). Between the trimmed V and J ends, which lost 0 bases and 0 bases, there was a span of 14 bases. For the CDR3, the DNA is TGCAGTGCTAGAGATAATTTGGCGAGAGCAACTAATGAAAAACTGTTTTTT. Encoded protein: CSARDNLARATNEKLFF.

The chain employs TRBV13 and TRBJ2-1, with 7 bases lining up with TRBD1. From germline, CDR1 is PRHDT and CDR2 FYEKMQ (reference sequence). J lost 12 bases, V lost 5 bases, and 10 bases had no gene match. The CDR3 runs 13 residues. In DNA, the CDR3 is TGTGCCAGCAGCCATCGGGACAGCAAAGGGCAGTTCTTC. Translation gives CASSHRDSKGQFF. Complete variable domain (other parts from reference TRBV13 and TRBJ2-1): AAGVIQSPRHLIKEKRETATLKCYPIPRHDTVYWYQQGPGQDPQFLISFYEKMQSDKGSIPDRFSAQQFSDYHSELNMSSLELGDSALYFCASSHRDSKGQFFGPGTRLTVL.

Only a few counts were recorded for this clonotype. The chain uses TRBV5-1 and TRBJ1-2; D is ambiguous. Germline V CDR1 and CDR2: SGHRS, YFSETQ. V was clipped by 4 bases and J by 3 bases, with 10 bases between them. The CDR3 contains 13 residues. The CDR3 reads CASSEDPDYGYTF. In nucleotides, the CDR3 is TGCGCCAGCAGCGAGGACCCAGACTATGGCTACACCTTC. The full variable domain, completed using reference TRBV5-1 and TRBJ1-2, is KAGVTQTPRYLIKTRGQQVTLSCSPISGHRSVSWYQQTPGQGLQFLFEYFSETQRNKGNFPGRFSGRQFSNSRSEMNVSTLELGDSALYLCASSEDPDYGYTFGSGTRLTVV.

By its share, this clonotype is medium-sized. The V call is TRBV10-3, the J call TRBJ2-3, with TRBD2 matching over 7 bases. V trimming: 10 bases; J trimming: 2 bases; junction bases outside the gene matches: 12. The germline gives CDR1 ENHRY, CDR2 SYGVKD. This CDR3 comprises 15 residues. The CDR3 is CATGTTSTNTDTQYF. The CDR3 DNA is TGTGCCACCGGGACTACATCTACGAACACAGATACGCAGTATTTT.